This TCR beta chain emerged from a study of T cell repertoires in cytomegalovirus infection. This clonotype was recorded a few times. TCRdb re-called the reads through MiXCR, storing one row per CDR3 protein. The data show nearly 650,000 distinct CDR3 sequences, with around 24% seen just once and roughly 8% held by the top ten. Germline assignment: CDR1 MGHDK and CDR2 SYGVNS. The CDR3 length is 14 residues. Deletions cut 2 bases from V and 1 base from J, with 8 bases between. Sequencing was performed on CD8+ T cells from PBMCs. This rearrangement joins TRBV25-1 to TRBJ1-1; TRBD1 is a possible D gene (5 bases). The TCR was taken from a human donor in good health (CMV status not recorded). Some clones in this sample may be carry-over from other donors' samples. The CDR3 reads CASSEEGRNTEAFF. In nucleotides, the CDR3 is TGTGCCAGCAGTGAAGAGGGACGGAACACTGAAGCTTTCTTT.